The 9 T cell receptor beta chains below come from one sample, sequenced in a study of cytomegalovirus exposure and HLA in healthy donors. PCR was performed using 60 Vbeta and 13 Jbeta primers. Here immunoSEQ multiplex PCR was the method, and the copy in TCRdb shows in-frame clones only, minus some. The sample consists of about 120,000 clones, 65% to 90% of them appearing once. Sequenced: PBMCs. The receptors originated from a woman between 35 and 50 years old in good health and CMV-seronegative.

The chain recombines TRBV13 with TRBJ2-7, with a possible D match to TRBD1 (6 bases). The CDR3 runs 13 residues. Trimming took 0 bases from V and 5 from J, leaving 8 bases between them. CDR1 is PRHDT, CDR2 FYEKMQ, per germline (reference sequence). The CDR3 loop reads CASSLGQGNEQYF. DNA for the CDR3: TGTGCCAGCAGCTTAGGACAGGGTAACGAGCAGTACTTC.

The V gene is TRBV6-4, the J gene TRBJ2-1, with D possibly TRBD2 on 7 matching bases. The germline V gene has CDR1 MRHNA and CDR2 SNTAGT. The V end was cut by 5 bases, the J end by 3 bases, with 14 bases between. The CDR3 spans 15 residues. This CDR3 is CASSNLRGGYNEQFF. For the CDR3, the DNA is TGTGCCAGCAGTAACTTAAGGGGGGGCTACAATGAGCAGTTCTTC.

About this clone itself: An end of the junction differs from the germline gene, which may be a read error. V is TRBV7-9 and J is TRBJ1-4; 12 bases are a match to TRBD1. CDR3 length equals 19 residues. CDR1 SEHNR and CDR2 FQNEAQ come from the germline V gene (reference sequence). In nucleotides, the CDR3 is TGTTCCAGCAGCGCGGGGACAGGGGGCTTGATTGCAACTAATGAAAAACTGTTTTTT. Translated: CSSSAGTGGLIATNEKLFF.

This chain joins TRBV7-9 and TRBJ2-5; D possibly corresponds to TRBD2 (6 bases). Matching the DNA end better, TRBJ2-7 makes the J call doubtful. Per germline, CDR1 SEHNR and CDR2 FQNEAQ (reference sequence). CDR3 length: 14 residues. Here the CDR3 reads CASRPGGPTVEQYF. The CDR3 DNA is TGTGCCAGCAGGCCCGGGGGACCCACCGTCGAGCAGTACTTC.

The chain uses TRBV27 and TRBJ2-7; D unresolved. This CDR3 has 13 residues. Germline loops: CDR1 MNHEY, CDR2 SMNVEV (reference sequence). V was trimmed by 2 bases and J by 4 bases, leaving 9 bases between them. CDR3 sequence: CASSLGVGYEQYF. CDR3 coding DNA: TGTGCCAGCAGTTTAGGAGTAGGATACGAGCAGTACTTC.

This rearrangement joins TRBV6-6 to TRBJ2-7; D gene unclear. CDR1 and CDR2 (germline): MNHNY, SVGAGI (reference sequence). Trimming stripped 6 bases from V and 4 bases from J, with 13 bases between. The CDR3 totals 13 residues. CDR3 coding DNA: TGTGCCAGCAGCCTCCCCCCCTCGTACGAGCAGTACTTC. Protein: CASSLPPSYEQYF.

The rearrangement links TRBV29-1 to TRBJ2-7; 7 bases map to TRBD1. The CDR3 is 13 amino acids. Germline-derived CDR1 and CDR2 are SQVTM and ANQGSEA. V lost 7 bases to trimming and J lost 0 bases; unmatched junction nucleotides: 6. The CDR3 loop is CSAQGESSYEQYF. In DNA, the CDR3 is TGCAGCGCCCAGGGGGAAAGCTCCTACGAGCAGTACTTC.

This chain uses TRBV11-2 with TRBJ2-2; no clear D. V gave up 6 bases and J gave up 2 bases, with 13 bases separating them. Per germline, CDR1 SGHAT and CDR2 FQNNGV. This CDR3 is built from 15 residues. CDR3 sequence: CASRKAGFNTGELFF. The CDR3, as DNA: TGTGCCAGCAGAAAGGCAGGATTTAACACCGGGGAGCTGTTTTTT. Looking up the rest from reference TRBV11-2 and TRBJ2-2 gives the full variable domain: EAGVAQSPRYKIIEKRQSVAFWCNPISGHATLYWYQQILGQGPKLLIQFQNNGVVDDSQLPKDRFSAERLKGVDSTLKIQPAKLEDSAVYLCASRKAGFNTGELFFGEGSRLTVL.

This rearrangement joins TRBV28 to TRBJ2-1; 7 positions agree with TRBD1. Germline assignment: CDR1 MDHEN and CDR2 SYDVKM. This CDR3 has 13 residues. The trim removed 6 bases at V and 8 bases at J, leaving 7 bases unmatched. For the CDR3, the DNA is TGTGCCAGCAGCCCACCGGACAGGTATGAGCAGTTCTTC. As protein: CASSPPDRYEQFF.